Listed here are 8 T cell receptor beta chains from one sample, sequenced in a study of neurological immune-mediated disorders. MiXCR, applied by TCRdb to the 5' RACE reads, yields one record per CDR3 protein. The data hold 44,000 or so distinct CDR3 sequences, with roughly 6.3% observed a single time. What was sequenced was CD4+ T cells from blood. The receptors shown here come from a woman between 40 and 50 years old in good health.

The chain uses TRBV6-2 or TRBV6-3 and TRBJ2-7, with D perhaps being TRBD1 or TRBD2 (5 bases each). From germline, CDR1 is MNHEY and CDR2 SVGEGT. The CDR3 is 16 amino acids. Trimming removed 5 bases at V and 2 bases at J, with 19 bases between. The CDR3 reads CASSPRGLDLAYEQYF. The CDR3 nucleotides are TGTGCCAGCAGTCCGAGGGGCCTCGACCTCGCCTACGAGCAGTACTTC.

In its sample, this clonotype was seen many times. The chain carries TRBV20-1 and TRBJ2-7; 11 bases line up with TRBD2. Germline CDR1 DFQATT, CDR2 SNEGSKA (reference sequence). This CDR3 has 15 residues. The trim removed 6 bases at V and 8 bases at J, leaving 15 bases unmatched. Here the CDR3 DNA reads TGCAGTGCCGGTGCTATAGCGGGAGGGCAGGCAAAGCAGTACTTC. Translating it yields CSAGAIAGGQAKQYF.

This clonotype was observed at least ten times. The rearrangement links TRBV7-2 to TRBJ2-7; maybe TRBD1 (6 bases). V was clipped by 0 bases and J by 3 bases, with 12 bases between them. The CDR3 has 15 amino acids. From germline, CDR1 is SGHTA and CDR2 FQGNSA. The CDR3 DNA is TGTGCCAGCAGCTTAGCCCTGGACAGCAACTACGAGCAGTACTTC. Protein product: CASSLALDSNYEQYF.

This clonotype was detected ten times or more. The chain is built from TRBV10-3 and TRBJ2-5, with D perhaps TRBD2 (5 bases). The CDR3 has 14 residues. V was cut by 4 bases and J by 9 bases, with 18 bases left in between. The germline gives CDR1 ENHRY, CDR2 SYGVKD. CDR3 sequence reads: CAISGGLGMEAQYF. Written as DNA, the CDR3 is TGTGCCATCAGTGGCGGATTAGGGATGGAGGCCCAGTACTTC.

In this sample, this clonotype turned up many times. The chain uses TRBV5-5 and TRBJ2-7; 10 nucleotides align to TRBD1. Germline V CDR1 and CDR2: SGHKS, YYEKEE (reference sequence). After removal of 0 bases from V and 5 bases from J, the junction contained 2 bases not matched to a gene. This CDR3 region has 14 residues. The CDR3 protein is CASSLGQGADEQYF. CDR3 coding DNA: TGTGCCAGCAGCTTGGGACAGGGGGCCGACGAGCAGTACTTC.

This clonotype was detected ten times or more. The J gene is TRBJ1-5, the V gene TRBV5-1; unclear D gene. V lost 4 bases, J lost 4 bases, and 15 bases lay in between. The CDR3 has 15 residues. The germline CDR1 and CDR2 sequences are SGHRS and YFSETQ. Here the CDR3 reads CASSPGEGPNQPQHF. The CDR3 coding sequence is TGCGCCAGCAGCCCCGGGGAGGGTCCGAATCAGCCCCAGCATTTT.

This clonotype showed up many times. This rearrangement joins TRBV20-1 to TRBJ1-4, with D unclear. V gave up 3 bases and J gave up 7 bases, with 21 bases separating them. CDR1 is DFQATT, CDR2 SNEGSKA, per germline (reference sequence). CDR3 length: 16 residues. This CDR3 reads CSASTGKGSASEKLFF. The DNA of the CDR3 is TGCAGTGCTAGTACCGGTAAAGGCTCCGCAAGTGAAAAACTGTTTTTT.

This clonotype was detected many times. This chain connects TRBV20-1 to TRBJ2-3, with D tentatively TRBD1 (5 bases). Trimming shortened V by 3 bases and J by 4 bases, and 11 bases separated the two germline ends. There are 13 residues in the CDR3. Germline CDR1 reads DFQATT; CDR2 reads SNEGSKA (reference sequence). The CDR3 DNA is TGCAGTGCTAGCACAGGAAGGGCAGATACGCAGTATTTT. It encodes CSASTGRADTQYF.